This T cell receptor beta chain stems from a study of beta chain features in type 1 diabetes. Looking at the study overall: All samples together contributed 107,917,701 sorted cells for examination.

General study results and limits: There was a moderate but significant shortening of TCRB CDR3s in all four CD4+ subsets of Type 1 diabetes patients.

All of the isolated RNA was reverse transcribed, so expressed TCRB transcripts were sequenced. The data were produced by immunoSEQ multiplex PCR, yet TCRdb's version contains in-frame clones alone and is incomplete. In the table there are about 700,000 clones, around an eighth of which are singletons. The sample holds a few counts of this clone. The antigen remains undetermined. Every donor provided one heparinised blood draw, which averaged about 110 mL. Sorting gave populations that all exceeded 95% purity. The ends lost 2 bases at V and 4 bases at J; junction bases unmatched: 3. The CDR3 totals 16 residues. Germline V gene data show CDR1 as GTSNPN and CDR2 as SVGIG (reference sequence).

The chain combines TRBV30 with TRBJ2-2; 14 bases fit TRBD2. The sequenced sample consisted of naive CD4+ T cells from blood. The source is a man aged 18 to 30 with type 1 diabetes. CDR3 DNA sequence: TGTGCCTGGAGTAGAGGACTAGCGGGGGGCACCGGGGAGCTGTTTTTT. This gives the protein CAWSRGLAGGTGELFF.